This T cell receptor beta chain came from a study of cytomegalovirus exposure and HLA in healthy donors. Study-level findings and limits: Being productive about 87% or about 30% of the time was typical of most TCR beta V segments in an earlier analysis. Three CMV-associated chains proved CMV antigen-specific in vitro. HLA alleles showed associations with 15,000 to 20,000 TCR beta sequences in a later analysis, at a 0.05 false discovery rate.

This CDR3 comprises 16 residues. Trimming left V 0 bases short and J 5 bases short, with 14 bases between. The germline V gene encodes CDR1 MNHEY and CDR2 SVGAGI. The PCR was carried out with 60 Vbeta primers and 13 Jbeta primers. Sequencing used immunoSEQ multiplex PCR; TCRdb keeps in-frame clones, though not all of them. The sample has roughly 130,000 clones, about 8.5% seen once. Notes on this clone: Antigen: not known.

The chain combines TRBV6-5 with TRBJ1-5; a weak D match, TRBD1 (5 bases). Sequences were obtained from PBMCs. The receptor was isolated from a man in his forties in good health and CMV-seronegative. The CDR3 DNA follows: TGTGCCAGCAGTTACTCATGGAGGGGAGGAGATCAGCCCCAGCATTTT. Its protein product is CASSYSWRGGDQPQHF.